This entry features one TCR beta chain sequence. No antigen is known for it. Time point described: sample taken at primary tumor resection. The germline V gene has CDR1 LGHDT and CDR2 YNNKEL (reference sequence). V dropped 0 bases and J dropped 6 bases, with 9 bases sitting between them. The CDR3 sequence is 13 residues long. One entry per CDR3 protein, called by TCRdb with MiXCR from the 5' RACE reads. This sample has about 7,000 distinct CDR3 sequences; 5.5% to 8% occur once, and the top ten carry more than 60%. The sample belongs to a study of spatial heterogeneity in lung cancer. Study overall: Across the raw uncorrected reads, a unique TCR and UMI combination was observed, on average, more than ten times.

General study findings and limits: Blood contained ubiquitous expanded tumor TCRs more at resection than at follow-up.

The material sequenced was PBMCs, taken at surgery. The sequence came from a male donor with early-stage non-small cell lung cancer. The genes are TRBV3-1 and TRBJ2-7; no definite D call. The CDR3 sequence: CASSQDLRREQYF. CDR3 sequence (DNA): TGTGCCAGCAGCCAAGACCTACGGCGCGAGCAGTACTTC.